A selection of T cell receptor beta chains follows, all from one sample in a study of cytomegalovirus exposure and HLA in healthy donors. Assay used: immunoSEQ multiplex PCR; TCRdb lists only in-frame clones, some missing. The sample lists 110,000 to 150,000 clones; 79% were seen once. Sequencing was carried out using PBMCs. These receptors all stem from a female donor in good health and CMV-seronegative. The CDR3 runs from the conserved cysteine through the conserved F or W. The D gene is left open where the match is weak. Clone size appears in some rows only: once, few, many, or a class for an expanded clone.

TRBJ2-1	TRBV30	once	TRBD2	TGTGCCTGGAGTTCGGGGGGTGAGCAGTTCTTC	CAWSSGGEQFF
TRBJ1-1	TRBV4-1	NA	NA	TGCGCCAGCAGCCAAGAAAAGAGAGGGGGGAACACTGAAGCTTTCTTT	CASSQEKRGGNTEAFF
TRBJ1-2	TRBV7-9	once	NA	TGTGCCAGCAGCTTAGCGGAGGGGAACGGCGGCTACACCTTC	CASSLAEGNGGYTF
TRBJ2-1	TRBV7-6	once	TRBD2	TGTGCCAGCAGCTTAGGGGGACTAGCGGGGGGTCCGAGCTCCTACAATGAGCAGTTCTTC	CASSLGGLAGGPSSYNEQFF
TRBJ2-7	TRBV2	NA	TRBD1	TGTGCCAGCAGTGACTCGACCCGGGACAGGGATCAAACCTACGAGCAGTACTTC	CASSDSTRDRDQTYEQYF
TRBJ2-5	TRBV7-9	once	NA	TGTGCCAGCAGCCTTGGACAGCCCCAAGAGACCCAGTACTTC	CASSLGQPQETQYF
TRBJ1-5	TRBV28	NA	TRBD1	TGTGCCAGCAGCCCCGGACAGGGTGAAGGCAATCAGCCCCAGCATTTT	CASSPGQGEGNQPQHF
TRBJ2-3	TRBV29-1	NA	NA	TGCAGCGCGGGGGGCTACGGCCTCACAGATACGCAGTATTTT	CSAGGYGLTDTQYF
TRBJ2-7	TRBV10-3	NA	NA	TGTGCCATCACAAGACTAAGCTCCTACGAGCAGTACTTC	CAITRLSSYEQYF
TRBJ1-5	TRBV28	NA	NA	TGTGCCAGCAGTTTATTAGGGGCCGGCAATCAGCCCCAGCATTTT	CASSLLGAGNQPQHF
TRBJ1-4	TRBV7-2	NA	TRBD1	TGTGCCAGCACCACAGGGGGGGTTAATAATGAAAAACTGTTTTTT	CASTTGGVNNEKLFF
TRBJ1-1	TRBV29-1	NA	NA	TGCAGCGTTCAGGGGTTGATGAACACTGAAGCTTTCTTT	CSVQGLMNTEAFF
TRBJ2-5	TRBV11-3	few	NA	TGTGCCAGCAGCTCCGAAGAGACCCAGTACTTC	CASSSEETQYF
TRBJ1-4	TRBV7-9	NA	TRBD1	TGTGCCAGCAGCTCGGACAGGGGATCGGGAGAAAAACTGTTTTTT	CASSSDRGSGEKLFF
TRBJ2-3	TRBV29-1	NA	TRBD2	TGCAGCGCAGGACTAGCGGGGAGCACAGATACGCAGTATTTT	CSAGLAGSTDTQYF
TRBJ1-5	TRBV6-6	NA	TRBD1	TGTGCCAGCAGTCGCACGACAGGGGGCGGTCAGCCCCAGCATTTT	CASSRTTGGGQPQHF
TRBJ2-5	TRBV2	NA	NA	TGTGCCAGCAGTCGACTGAAAGAGACCCAGTACTTC	CASSRLKETQYF
TRBJ2-3	TRBV5-1	once	NA	TGCGCCAGCAGCTACGCTGGCCGGGCCGGGAGAGAGGCAGATACGCAGTATTTT	CASSYAGRAGREADTQYF
TRBJ2-2	TRBV5-4	NA	NA	TGTGCCAGCAGCTTAGGCAGGGCCGCCGGGGAGCTGTTTTTT	CASSLGRAAGELFF
TRBJ2-3	TRBV21-1	NA	NA	TGTGCCCCTAAAGGAGGACTAGCGGGACCCAACACAGATACGCAGTATTTT	CAPKGGLAGPNTDTQYF
TRBJ2-1	TRBV7-3	NA	NA	TGTGCCAGCAGCAGGTTGGGGGGTCCCTACAATGAGCAGTTCTTC	CASSRLGGPYNEQFF
TRBJ2-6	TRBV4-3	NA	TRBD1	TGCGCCAGCAGCCAAACACAGGGGTCTGGGGCCAACGTCCTGACTTTC	CASSQTQGSGANVLTF
TRBJ1-6	TRBV15	NA	NA	TGTGCCACCAGCAGAGCGAGCTCCTATAATTCACCCCTCCACTTT	CATSRASSYNSPLHF
TRBJ1-1	TRBV5-6	few	NA	TGTGCCAGCAGCTTGGGGGGTGGGGGGACGTACACTGAAGCTTTCTTT	CASSLGGGGTYTEAFF
TRBJ2-7	TRBV4-1	few	TRBD2	TGCGCCAGCAGCCAAGGGATTTCTAGCGGGAGGGGAAACGAGCAGTACTTC	CASSQGISSGRGNEQYF
TRBJ2-7	TRBV4-3	NA	TRBD1	TGCGCCAGCAGCCAAGCCCCACAGGGGTGGGACGAGCAGTACTTC	CASSQAPQGWDEQYF
TRBJ1-5	TRBV10-3	once	TRBD1	TGTGCCATCAGTGGGACAGGTCTTGTGGGTCAGCCCCAGCATTTT	CAISGTGLVGQPQHF
TRBJ1-1	TRBV5-5	NA	NA	TGTGCCAGCAGCTTGAGGGGGACTGAAGCTTTCTTT	CASSLRGTEAFF
TRBJ2-7	TRBV5-1	NA	TRBD2	TGCGCCAGCAGCCCCGGGACTAGCGGGAGGGAACAGTACTTC	CASSPGTSGREQYF
TRBJ1-4	TRBV7-9	NA	NA	TGTGCCAGCAAACTGGACAGCTCGAATGAAAAACTGTTTTTT	CASKLDSSNEKLFF
TRBJ2-7	TRBV19	NA	TRBD1	TGTGCCAGTAGTCCGATCAGGGGGATCTCCACCTACGAGCAGTACTTC	CASSPIRGISTYEQYF
TRBJ1-5	TRBV19	NA	NA	TGTGCCAGCTGGGACACAGACAATCAGCCCCAGCATTTT	CASWDTDNQPQHF
TRBJ2-7	TRBV5-4	once	TRBD1	TGTGCCAGCAGCCAAGGACAGGGATTGGGAGAGCAGTACTTC	CASSQGQGLGEQYF
TRBJ2-3	TRBV13	NA	TRBD2	TGTGCCAGCAGCCAAGCTCTAGCGGTTGTCACAGATACGCAGTATTTT	CASSQALAVVTDTQYF
TRBJ2-2	TRBV5-1	NA	NA	TGCGCCAGCAGCCTCTTTTCGGGGGAAACCGGGGAGCTGTTTTTT	CASSLFSGETGELFF
TRBJ2-1	TRBV5-1	NA	NA	TGCGCCAGCAGCAAGCCGGGACTCCTCCTCTACAATGAGCAGTTCTTC	CASSKPGLLLYNEQFF
TRBJ1-4	TRBV9	NA	TRBD1	TGTGCCAGCAGCGTAGGGTACAGGGGCAATGAAAAACTGTTTTTT	CASSVGYRGNEKLFF
TRBJ2-7	TRBV11-2	NA	NA	TGTGCCAGCAGCTTAGCGGGGGAAGGGGTCTCCTACGAGCAGTACTTC	CASSLAGEGVSYEQYF
TRBJ1-2	TRBV9	NA	NA	TGTGCCAGCAGCCCAGGAGGAGGGGTAAAGTTTAGTGGCTACACCTTC	CASSPGGGVKFSGYTF
TRBJ1-3	TRBV9	NA	NA	TGTGCCAGCATGCAGGGGACTACTGGAAACACCATATATTTT	CASMQGTTGNTIYF
TRBJ1-1	TRBV5-1	NA	NA	TGCGCCAGCAGCCCTTTCACGACAGGAATGAACACTGAAGCTTTCTTT	CASSPFTTGMNTEAFF